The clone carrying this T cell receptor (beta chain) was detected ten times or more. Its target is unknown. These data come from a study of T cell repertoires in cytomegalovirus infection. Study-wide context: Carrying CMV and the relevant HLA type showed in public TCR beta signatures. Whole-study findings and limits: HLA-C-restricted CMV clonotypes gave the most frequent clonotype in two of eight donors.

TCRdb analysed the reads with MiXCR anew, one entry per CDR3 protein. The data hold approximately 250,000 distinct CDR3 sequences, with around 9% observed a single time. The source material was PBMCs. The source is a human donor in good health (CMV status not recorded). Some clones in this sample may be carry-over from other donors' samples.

The CDR3: CSARQGAGGADTQYF. Here the CDR3 DNA reads TGCAGTGCTAGACAAGGTGCGGGAGGCGCAGATACGCAGTATTTT. The chain links TRBV20-1 to TRBJ2-3; 8 nucleotides line up with TRBD2. This CDR3 comprises 15 residues. Germline trimming cut 2 bases from V and 4 bases from J; bases unmatched to any gene: 8. The germline gives CDR1 DFQATT, CDR2 SNEGSKA (reference sequence).